Given below is one TCR beta chain in context. The sample originates from a study of CD8 T cells in Susac syndrome. With random hexamers, 0.5 to 1 ug RNA was reverse transcribed. Amplification of TCR beta CDR3 across 54 Vbeta and 13 Jbeta was performed with immunoSEQ multiplex PCR. One entry per CDR3 protein results from TCRdb running MiXCR on the immunoSEQ multiplex PCR reads. The sample includes around 170,000 distinct CDR3 sequences, approximately 96% of them seen just once. V lost 3 bases to trimming and J lost 0 bases, with 6 bases between them. The CDR3 totals 14 residues. In blood CD8+ and CD4+ T cells, TCR beta underwent sequencing. Negative isolation was used for CD8+ and CD4+ T cells, and FACS enrichment was applied to TEMRA cells.

Sequenced input: CD4+ T cells from PBMCs. This TCR came from a human donor with Susac syndrome. V and J are TRBV12-3 or TRBV12-4 and TRBJ2-4; no definite D call. CDR3 sequence reads: CASSFLLAKNIQYF. For the CDR3, the DNA is TGTGCCAGCAGTTTCCTGCTAGCCAAAAACATTCAGTACTTC.